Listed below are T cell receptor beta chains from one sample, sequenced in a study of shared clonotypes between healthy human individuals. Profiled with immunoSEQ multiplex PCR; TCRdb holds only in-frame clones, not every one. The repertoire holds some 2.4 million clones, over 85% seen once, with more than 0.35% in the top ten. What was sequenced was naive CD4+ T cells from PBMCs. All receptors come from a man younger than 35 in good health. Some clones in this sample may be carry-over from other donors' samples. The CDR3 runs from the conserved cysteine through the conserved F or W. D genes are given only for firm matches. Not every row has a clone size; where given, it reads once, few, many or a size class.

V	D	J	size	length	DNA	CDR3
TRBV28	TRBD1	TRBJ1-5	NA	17	TGTGCCAGCAACCGATTAGGACAGGGGGCAGGAAATCAGCCCCAGCATTTT	CASNRLGQGAGNQPQHF
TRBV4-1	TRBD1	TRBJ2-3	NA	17	TGCGCCAGCAGCCAGACACAGGGACAGGGGCTCACAGATACGCAGTATTTT	CASSQTQGQGLTDTQYF
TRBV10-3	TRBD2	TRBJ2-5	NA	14	TGTGCCATCAGTGTGGGGGGGGGCCAAGAGACCCAGTACTTC	CAISVGGGQETQYF
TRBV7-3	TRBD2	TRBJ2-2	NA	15	TGTGCCAGCAGCTCGGGGGGTGTTGGCACCGGGGAGCTGTTTTTT	CASSSGGVGTGELFF
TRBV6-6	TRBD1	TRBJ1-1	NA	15	TGTGCCAGCAGCTCTACCGGGACAGCGAACACTGAAGCTTTCTTT	CASSSTGTANTEAFF
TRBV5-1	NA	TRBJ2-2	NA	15	TGCGCCAGCAGCTTGGGACAGGTGGACACCGGGGAGCTGTTTTTT	CASSLGQVDTGELFF
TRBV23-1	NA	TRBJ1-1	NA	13	TGCGCCAGCAGTCGGACGGGGGCGCGAGAAGCTTTCTTT	CASSRTGAREAFF
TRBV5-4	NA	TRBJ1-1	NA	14	TGTGCCAGCAGCTCGGGCAGGGTGGGCACTGAAGCTTTCTTT	CASSSGRVGTEAFF
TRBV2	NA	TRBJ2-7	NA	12	TGTGCCAGCAGTGAAGGGGGTTACGAGCAGTACTTC	CASSEGGYEQYF
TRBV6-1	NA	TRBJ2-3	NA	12	TGTGCCAGCAGGCCGAGCACAGATACGCAGTATTTT	CASRPSTDTQYF
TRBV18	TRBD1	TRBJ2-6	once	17	TGTGCCAGCTCACCATTCACAGGGGATTCTGGGGCCAACGTCCTGACTTTC	CASSPFTGDSGANVLTF
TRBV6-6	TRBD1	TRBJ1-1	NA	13	TGTGCCAGCTCTTACGGGACAGACATCGTAGCTTTCTTT	CASSYGTDIVAFF
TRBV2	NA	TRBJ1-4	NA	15	TGTGCCAGCGTGCTGGTGGGAACAACTAATGAAAAACTGTTTTTT	CASVLVGTTNEKLFF
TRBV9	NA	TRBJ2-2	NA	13	TGTGCCAGCTCGAGGGGTAGAACCGGGGAGCTGTTTTTT	CASSRGRTGELFF
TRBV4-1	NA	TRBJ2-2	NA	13	TGCGCCAGCAGCCACGCATTCTCCGGGGAGCTGTTTTTT	CASSHAFSGELFF
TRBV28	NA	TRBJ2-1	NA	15	TGTGCCAGCAGTCGAGGGGACCTTGGGAACAATGAGCAGTTCTTC	CASSRGDLGNNEQFF